What follows are 15 T cell receptor beta chains derived from one specimen sequenced in a study of response to subunit inactivated influenza vaccine. TCRdb called the RT-PCR reads again in MiXCR, with one record for every CDR3 protein. The sample contains about 160,000 distinct CDR3 sequences, roughly a tenth of which appear only once. Sequencing used non-naive T cells sorted from PBMCs, obtained around seven weeks after vaccination. Every receptor here comes from a man aged 50 or older who received an inactivated influenza vaccine.

The chain has TRBV7-2 and TRBJ2-7, with 12 bases lining up with TRBD1. CDR1 and CDR2 (germline): SGHTA, FQGNSA. The CDR3 runs 16 residues. Trimming cost V 1 base and J 5 bases; bases outside gene matches: 6. Here the CDR3 DNA reads TGTGCCAGCAGCTTAGGCCGGGACAGGGGGCCCCACGAGCAGTACTTC. It specifies CASSLGRDRGPHEQYF. Full variable domain (missing parts from reference TRBV7-2 and TRBJ2-7): GAGVSQSPSNKVTEKGKDVELRCDPISGHTALYWYRQSLGQGLEFLIYFQGNSAPDKSGLPSDRFSAERTGGSVSTLTIQRTQQEDSAVYLCASSLGRDRGPHEQYFGPGTRLTVT.

This clonotype came up many times. The chain employs TRBV20-1 and TRBJ2-7, with D possibly called TRBD1 or TRBD2 (6 bases each). V lost 5 bases and J 5 bases, leaving 19 bases between the germline ends. The germline gives CDR1 DFQATT, CDR2 SNEGSKA (reference sequence). The CDR3 sequence is 14 residues long. The CDR3: CSAEDRSRGNEQYF. CDR3 coding DNA: TGCAGTGCTGAGGACAGATCCCGGGGGAACGAGCAGTACTTC.

This clonotype was counted at least ten times. The rearrangement uses TRBV28 and TRBJ2-2; a possible D gene is TRBD1 (5 bases). Deletions cut 1 base from V and 0 bases from J, with 9 bases between. The CDR3 is made up of 16 amino acids. The germline gives CDR1 MDHEN, CDR2 SYDVKM. The DNA of the CDR3 is TGTGCCAGCAGTTTATACAGGTTCCCGAACACCGGGGAGCTGTTTTTT. It encodes CASSLYRFPNTGELFF.

This clonotype showed up just a few times. This chain uses TRBV20-1 with TRBJ2-7, with D perhaps TRBD1 (7 bases). The CDR3 has 15 amino acids. Germline CDR1 DFQATT, CDR2 SNEGSKA (reference sequence). Trimming cost V 5 bases and J 1 base, with 18 bases left between them. The CDR3 nucleotides read TGCAGTGCTGTCACAGGGGCCGGGGGTTCCTACGAGCAGTACTTC. Protein sequence: CSAVTGAGGSYEQYF.

Ten or more counts support this clonotype. This chain joins TRBV7-2 and TRBJ1-5; 9 bases line up with TRBD1. The CDR3 length is 15 residues. Germline CDR1 is SGHTA and CDR2 is FQGNSA. V lost 3 bases to trimming and J lost 4 bases; unmatched junction nucleotides: 4. Here the CDR3 reads CASSFGTGRNQPQHF. The CDR3 DNA reads TGTGCCAGCAGCTTCGGGACAGGGAGAAATCAGCCCCAGCATTTT.

The table lists this clonotype with a few counts. J is TRBJ2-3 and V is TRBV6-2 or TRBV6-3; a weak D match, TRBD1 (5 bases). The CDR3 length is 19 residues. Germline V lookup: CDR1 MNHEY, CDR2 SVGEGT. The germline V and J ends were trimmed by 2 bases and 0 bases, with 21 bases remaining between them. The CDR3 region is CASSYDSTRRLTSTDTQYF. The CDR3, as DNA: TGTGCCAGCAGTTACGACAGCACCCGCCGGTTAACTAGCACAGATACGCAGTATTTT.

This clonotype has a count of ten or more. V gene TRBV5-1 combines with J gene TRBJ2-2, with 7 bases lining up with TRBD2. Per germline, CDR1 SGHRS and CDR2 YFSETQ. V was clipped by 5 bases and J by 0 bases; unmatched bases: 7. The CDR3 is made up of 16 amino acids. CDR3 DNA sequence: TGCGCCAGCAGAGTTAGCGGGCCAACGAACACCGGGGAGCTGTTTTTT. Translating it yields CASRVSGPTNTGELFF.

At least ten counts were recorded for this clonotype. The J gene is TRBJ2-5, the V gene TRBV6-5; D is undetermined. The germline gives CDR1 MNHEY, CDR2 SVGAGI. V gave up 8 bases and J gave up 5 bases, with 21 bases separating them. The CDR3 contains 15 residues. The CDR3 protein is CASGYDTAWSETQYF. CDR3 coding DNA: TGTGCCAGCGGATACGACACGGCCTGGAGTGAGACCCAGTACTTC.

In this sample, this clonotype turned up many times. V gene TRBV5-1 combines with J gene TRBJ1-5, with D unresolved. Germline assignment: CDR1 SGHRS and CDR2 YFSETQ. Between the trimmed V and J ends, which lost 0 bases and 4 bases, there was a span of 8 bases. This CDR3 has 14 residues. Here the CDR3 reads CASSLGQANQPQHF. In DNA, the CDR3 is TGCGCCAGCAGCTTGGGACAAGCTAATCAGCCCCAGCATTTT.

The chain recombines TRBV3-1 with TRBJ1-1; D is unclear. V dropped 5 bases and J dropped 5 bases, with 12 bases sitting between them. The CDR3 runs to 13 residues. Per germline, CDR1 LGHDT and CDR2 YNNKEL (reference sequence). CDR3 in amino acids: CASSARPGTEAFF. For the CDR3, the DNA is TGTGCCAGCAGCGCCCGTCCGGGAACTGAAGCTTTCTTT.

This clonotype was observed a handful of times. The V gene is TRBV7-9, the J gene TRBJ2-6; tentative D call: TRBD2 (5 bases). CDR3 length equals 15 residues. The germline gives CDR1 SEHNR, CDR2 FQNEAQ (reference sequence). The V end lost 8 bases, the J end lost 0 bases, and 11 bases lay between the germline ends. In DNA form, the CDR3 reads TGTGCCAGCTTGCTGAGGGACTCTGGGGCCAACGTCCTGACTTTC. Protein: CASLLRDSGANVLTF.

This clonotype showed up just a few times. The chain combines TRBV4-3 with TRBJ2-3; D gene unclear. CDR1 and CDR2 (germline): LGHNA, YSLEER. V was cut by 1 base and J by 1 base, with 9 bases left in between. The CDR3 runs to 15 residues. This chain's CDR3 is CASSQAGLGTDTQYF. For the CDR3, the DNA is TGCGCCAGCAGCCAAGCGGGCTTGGGCACAGATACGCAGTATTTT.

This clonotype was counted between two and nine times. The V and J genes are TRBV7-9 and TRBJ2-2; TRBD1 might be the D (5 bases). The CDR3 runs to 16 residues. Trimming took 4 bases from V and 5 from J, leaving 17 bases between them. Germline assignment: CDR1 SEHNR and CDR2 FQNEAQ (reference sequence). The CDR3 sequence: CASSSIPRVVTGELFF. The CDR3 region has the DNA TGTGCCAGCAGCTCCATCCCCAGGGTCGTAACCGGGGAGCTGTTTTTT.

Ten or more counts support this clonotype. The J gene is TRBJ1-2, the V gene TRBV5-1; no clear D. The germline V gene has CDR1 SGHRS and CDR2 YFSETQ. V lost 4 bases and J 2 bases, leaving 12 bases between the germline ends. CDR3 length: 14 residues. The CDR3: CASSPTGRNYGYTF. The DNA of the CDR3 is TGCGCCAGCAGCCCGACCGGGCGGAACTATGGCTACACCTTC.

The V and J genes are TRBV10-3 and TRBJ1-1; D might be TRBD1 (5 bases). Trimming removed 4 bases at V and 2 bases at J, with 11 bases between. CDR3 size: 14 residues. Per germline, CDR1 ENHRY and CDR2 SYGVKD. CDR3 protein: CAISGPTDNTEAFF. As DNA, the CDR3 is TGTGCCATCAGTGGCCCGACAGATAACACTGAAGCTTTCTTT.